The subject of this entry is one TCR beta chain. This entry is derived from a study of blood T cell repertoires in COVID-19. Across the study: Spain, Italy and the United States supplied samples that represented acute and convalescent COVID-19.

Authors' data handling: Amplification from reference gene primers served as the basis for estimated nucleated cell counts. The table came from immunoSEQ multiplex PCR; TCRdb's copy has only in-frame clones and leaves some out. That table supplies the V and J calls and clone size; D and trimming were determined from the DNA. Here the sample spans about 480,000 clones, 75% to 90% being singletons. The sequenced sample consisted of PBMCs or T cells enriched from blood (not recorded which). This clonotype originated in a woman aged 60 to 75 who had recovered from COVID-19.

The CDR3 sequence: CASSRTGGASTEAFF. CDR3 nucleotide sequence: TGTGCCAGCAGTAGGACAGGGGGCGCTAGCACTGAAGCTTTCTTT. The chain joins TRBV11-2 to TRBJ1-1; TRBD1 matches at 11 bases. J was trimmed by 4 bases and V by 6 bases; bases with no gene match: 7. From germline, CDR1 is SGHAT and CDR2 FQNNGV. The CDR3 has 15 residues.